This T cell receptor (beta chain) was sequenced for a study of blood T cell repertoires in COVID-19. Trimming stripped 4 bases from V and 8 bases from J, with 9 bases between. Germline V lookup: CDR1 SGHDN, CDR2 FVKESK. The CDR3 is made up of 13 amino acids. Note on this clone: Other DNA variants within this sample encode the same CDR3.

The data were produced by immunoSEQ multiplex PCR, yet TCRdb's version contains in-frame clones alone and is incomplete. The profile covers about 170,000 clones, with roughly 88% appearing a single time and 1.2% taken by the ten largest. This clonotype originated in a man aged 60 to 69 who had recovered from COVID-19. The rearrangement links TRBV14 to TRBJ1-6; weak D call: TRBD1 (6 bases). The sequencing sample was made of peripheral blood. The CDR3 DNA reads TGTGCCAGCAGCCCCAGGACAGATTCACCCCTCCACTTT. Its translation: CASSPRTDSPLHF.